The 13 T cell receptor beta chains presented below share a single source sample, sequenced in a study of OX40 agonist ivuxolimab in advanced cancers. Generated by immunoSEQ multiplex PCR, the TCRdb table keeps only in-frame clones and is missing some. The profile shows 7,000 to 9,500 clones, 88% of them singletons. The material was CD4+ or CD8+ T cells sorted from blood, obtained in a trial of the OX40 agonist ivuxolimab. The receptors were gathered from an adult with an advanced solid tumor such as melanoma, head and neck, liver or kidney cancer.

This chain joins TRBV23-1 and TRBJ2-5; a weak D match, TRBD2 (7 bases). TRBV23-1 belongs to the ORF category, with a function that is uncertain. The ends were cut back, 4 bases at V and 5 bases at J, with 11 bases in the middle. The CDR3 has 13 residues. This CDR3 is CASSRRGGETQYF. CDR3 in DNA: TGCGCCAGCAGTCGAAGGGGGGGCGAGACCCAGTACTTC.

The count of this clone is one. The chain uses TRBV6-7 and TRBJ2-7; no clear D gene. TRBV6-7 is an ORF; its function is uncertain. The CDR3 consists of 13 residues. Trimming stripped 7 bases from V and 2 bases from J, with 12 bases between. The CDR3 is CASIRRATYEQYF. In DNA, the CDR3 is TGTGCCAGCATTCGCCGGGCCACCTACGAGCAGTACTTC.

The DNA for the CDR3 is TGTGCCATCAGTGAGTCGCTTGGGGGGAACACTGAAGCTTTCTTT. Its translation: CAISESLGGNTEAFF. The chain couples TRBV10-3 to TRBJ1-1; D is possibly TRBD1 (5 bases). The CDR3 is made up of 15 amino acids. V was shortened by 0 bases and J by 1 base, with 9 bases between the two germline ends. Germline CDR1 and CDR2: ENHRY and SYGVKD.

CDR3 residues: CASSFTIYNEQFF. The CDR3 DNA follows: TGTGCCAGCAGTTTTACAATATACAATGAGCAGTTCTTC. The chain carries TRBV27 and TRBJ2-1; D is uncertain. The CDR3 length is 13 residues. Germline lookup yields CDR1 MNHEY and CDR2 SMNVEV (reference sequence). V lost 3 bases, J lost 4 bases, and 7 bases lay in between.

The rearrangement links TRBV27 to TRBJ2-1; 8 bases match TRBD2. J lost 3 bases, V lost 0 bases, and 4 bases had no gene match. Germline V gives CDR1 MNHEY, CDR2 SMNVEV (reference sequence). The CDR3 extends over 16 amino acids. DNA for the CDR3: TGTGCCAGCAGTTTATCTGGGCGGGGGGACTACAATGAGCAGTTCTTC. Its translation is CASSLSGRGDYNEQFF.

This chain connects TRBV11-2 to TRBJ1-6; a possible D gene is TRBD1 (5 bases). The CDR3 extends over 15 amino acids. Per germline, CDR1 SGHAT and CDR2 FQNNGV. The germline V and J ends were trimmed by 3 bases and 5 bases, with 11 bases remaining between them. CDR3: CASSFLSRDNSPLHF. The CDR3 region has the DNA TGTGCCAGCAGCTTTCTGTCCAGGGATAATTCACCCCTCCACTTT. The full variable domain, in which reference TRBV11-2 and TRBJ1-6 provide the parts outside the CDR3, is EAGVAQSPRYKIIEKRQSVAFWCNPISGHATLYWYQQILGQGPKLLIQFQNNGVVDDSQLPKDRFSAERLKGVDSTLKIQPAKLEDSAVYLCASSFLSRDNSPLHFGNGTRLTVT.

V is TRBV7-9 and J is TRBJ2-7; weak D call: TRBD2 (6 bases). V was trimmed by 2 bases and J by 1 base, leaving 9 bases between them. The length of the CDR3 is 14 residues. CDR1 and CDR2 (germline): SEHNR, FQNEAQ (reference sequence). In nucleotides, the CDR3 is TGTGCCAGCAGCTTACAGGGAGGATCCTACGAGCAGTACTTC. It yields the protein CASSLQGGSYEQYF.

The genes are TRBV4-1 and TRBJ2-5; possibly TRBD2 for D (6 bases). The germline V gene encodes CDR1 MGHRA and CDR2 YSYEKL. Trimming cost V 0 bases and J 5 bases, with 22 bases left between them. The CDR3 contains 18 residues. In nucleotides, the CDR3 is TGCGCCAGCAGCCAAGATCATCTTTCGGCGGGGCTAGGGGAGACCCAGTACTTC. It is translated as CASSQDHLSAGLGETQYF.

This clone was picked up one time. V gene TRBV6-4 combines with J gene TRBJ2-1; TRBD2 matches at 12 bases. Per germline, CDR1 MRHNA and CDR2 SNTAGT. The CDR3 contains 15 residues. After removal of 2 bases from V and 7 bases from J, the junction contained 3 bases not matched to a gene. The CDR3 sequence is CASSDILAGGNEQFF. DNA of the CDR3: TGTGCCAGCAGTGACATACTAGCGGGGGGTAATGAGCAGTTCTTC.

V gene TRBV7-6 combines with J gene TRBJ2-1; 7 positions agree with TRBD2. J lost 9 bases, V lost 2 bases, and 4 bases had no gene match. CDR1 and CDR2 (germline): SGHVS, FNYEAQ. The CDR3 consists of 13 residues. The CDR3 spells CASSLREGTEQFF. CDR3 nucleotides: TGTGCCAGCAGCTTAAGGGAGGGCACTGAGCAGTTCTTC.

The V gene is TRBV10-3, the J gene TRBJ2-3; D call uncertain. The V gene's germline CDR1 is ENHRY and CDR2 SYGVKD. The CDR3 runs to 14 residues. Trimming took 6 bases from V and 1 from J, leaving 11 bases between them. The CDR3 loop is CAIREVDRTDTQYF. The DNA of the CDR3 is TGTGCCATCAGAGAGGTGGACCGCACAGATACGCAGTATTTT.

The rearrangement joins TRBV2 to TRBJ1-1; 7 nucleotides match TRBD1. Germline CDR1 reads SNHLY; CDR2 reads FYNNEI. V lost 5 bases to trimming and J lost 6 bases; unmatched junction nucleotides: 9. There are 14 residues in the CDR3. DNA of the CDR3: TGTGCCAGCAGTACAAACAACAGGGGCCCTGAAGCTTTCTTT. It specifies CASSTNNRGPEAFF.

This clone has only one observation. The chain carries TRBV9 and TRBJ1-5, with TRBD1 identical over 7 bases. The CDR3 has 13 amino acids. The V gene end was trimmed by 1 base and the J gene end by 7 bases; junction bases not matched to a gene: 2. The germline CDR1 and CDR2 sequences are SGDLS and YYNGEE. CDR3 sequence reads: CASSVQGGQPQHF. DNA of the CDR3: TGTGCCAGCAGCGTACAGGGGGGGCAGCCCCAGCATTTT.